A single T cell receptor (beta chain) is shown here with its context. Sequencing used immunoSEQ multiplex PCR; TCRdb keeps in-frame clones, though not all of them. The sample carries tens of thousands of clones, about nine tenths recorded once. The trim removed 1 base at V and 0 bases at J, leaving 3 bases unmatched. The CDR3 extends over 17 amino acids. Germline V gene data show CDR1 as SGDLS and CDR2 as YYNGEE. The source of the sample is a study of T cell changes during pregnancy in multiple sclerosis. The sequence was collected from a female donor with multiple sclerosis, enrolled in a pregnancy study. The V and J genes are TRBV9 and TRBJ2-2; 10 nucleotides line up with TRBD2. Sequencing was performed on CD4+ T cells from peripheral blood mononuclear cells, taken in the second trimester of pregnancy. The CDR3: CASSVLSGGTNTGELFF. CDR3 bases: TGTGCCAGCAGCGTACTTAGCGGGGGGACGAACACCGGGGAGCTGTTTTTT.